The clone carrying this T cell receptor beta chain was found a few times. Its antigen is as yet unknown. This sample is part of a study of T-cell memory formation after mild COVID-19. Background on the study: Largely donor-specific sequence clusters came from a couple of donors.

Overall study results and limits: Clones that contracted clustered mainly in CM and EM if CD4+ and in EMRA if CD8+. Memory from before infection featured some responding clones, which suggests cross-reactive memory joined.

From 5'RACE with constant-segment primers came TCR alpha and TCR beta cDNA libraries that carried sample barcodes and UMIs. TCRdb itself ran the 5' RACE reads through MiXCR, one entry per CDR3 protein. The sample consists of approximately 580,000 distinct CDR3 sequences, around 21% of them appearing once. V shed 1 base, J shed 4 bases, and the junction held 8 bases outside the gene matches. The germline CDR1 and CDR2 sequences are DFQATT and SNEGSKA (reference sequence). The CDR3 extends over 15 amino acids. The rearrangement links TRBV20-1 to TRBJ2-7; 9 nucleotides line up with TRBD2. This receptor was obtained from an adult woman who had mild COVID-19 (a few samples of this study predate the infection). Cell type and time point are not known. Specimen: PBMCs or a T cell subset sorted from them (not recorded which). The CDR3 sequence is CSARALLAGLYEQYF. In DNA form, the CDR3 reads TGCAGTGCTAGAGCCCTACTAGCGGGCCTTTACGAGCAGTACTTC.